This T cell receptor beta chain was identified during a study of CD8+CD57+ T cells in acquired aplastic anemia. As for the study in general: DNA per sorted CD4+ or CD8+ sample ranged about 0.19 to 30 ug, averaging roughly 3.2 ug.

Notes on the study in general: Both patients and controls carried the same twenty-nine CD8+ CDR3 sequences.

Patients who underwent sequencing had shown CD8+CD57+ cell expansion by flow cytometry. Severe acquired aplastic anemia was present in all patients. Trimming cost V 7 bases and J 2 bases, with 14 bases left between them. The CDR3 totals 14 residues. Germline V gene lookup returns CDR1 LNHNV and CDR2 YYDKDF (reference sequence). The TCR beta profiling, which covered VDJ combination and CDR3 sequence, was carried out using genomic DNA as the template. TCRdb analysed the reads with MiXCR anew, one entry per CDR3 protein. The data show under 200,000 distinct CDR3 sequences, over 40% seen once. A word on this clonotype: Its antigen is currently unknown.

This TCR was recovered from a human donor with aplastic anemia. The sequenced sample consisted of sorted CD4+, CD8+, or CD8+CD57+ T cells (not recorded which) from PBMCs. The chain recombines TRBV15 with TRBJ2-5, with D perhaps TRBD1 (5 bases). CDR3 DNA sequence: TGTGCCACCACGGAACGGACACAACAAGAGACCCAGTACTTC. The encoded protein is CATTERTQQETQYF.